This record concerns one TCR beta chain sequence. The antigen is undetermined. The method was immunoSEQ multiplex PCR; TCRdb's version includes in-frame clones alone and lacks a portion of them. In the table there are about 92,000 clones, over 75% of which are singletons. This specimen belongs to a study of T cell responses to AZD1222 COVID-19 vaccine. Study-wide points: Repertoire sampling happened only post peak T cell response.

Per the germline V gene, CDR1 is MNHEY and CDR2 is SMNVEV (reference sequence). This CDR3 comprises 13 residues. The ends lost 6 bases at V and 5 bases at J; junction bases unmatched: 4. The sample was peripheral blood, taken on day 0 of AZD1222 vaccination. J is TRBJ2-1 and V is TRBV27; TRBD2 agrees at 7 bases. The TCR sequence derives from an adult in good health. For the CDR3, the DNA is TGTGCCAGCAGACTCGGGACTAACAATGAGCAGTTCTTC. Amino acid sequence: CASRLGTNNEQFF.